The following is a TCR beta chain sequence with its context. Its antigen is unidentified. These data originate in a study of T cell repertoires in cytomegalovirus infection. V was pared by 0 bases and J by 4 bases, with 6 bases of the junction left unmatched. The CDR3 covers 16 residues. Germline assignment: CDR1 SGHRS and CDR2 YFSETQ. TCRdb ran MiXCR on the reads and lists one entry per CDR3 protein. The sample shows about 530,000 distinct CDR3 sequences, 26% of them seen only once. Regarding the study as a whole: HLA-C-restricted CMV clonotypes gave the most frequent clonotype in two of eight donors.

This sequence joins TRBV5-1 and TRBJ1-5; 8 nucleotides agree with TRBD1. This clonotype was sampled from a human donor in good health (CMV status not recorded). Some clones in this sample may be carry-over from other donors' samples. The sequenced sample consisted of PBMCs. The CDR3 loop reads CASSLDPGGRNQPQHF. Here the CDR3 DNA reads TGCGCCAGCAGCTTGGATCCAGGGGGCAGGAATCAGCCCCAGCATTTT.